These T cell receptor beta chains were read from a single sample in a study of blood T cell repertoires in COVID-19. Repertoires were generated with immunoSEQ multiplex PCR, while TCRdb's copy carries only in-frame clones and drops some. The sample has roughly 200,000 clones; 85% are singletons. Sequenced input: peripheral blood. All receptors come from a person between 65 and 80 years old with COVID-19, enrolled during active disease. CDR3s include the opening cysteine and the closing phenylalanine or tryptophan. The order of the fields is D gene, J gene, V gene, clone size, CDR3 DNA, CDR3 protein. A D gene is named only where the DNA matches it firmly. The size of a clone is reported for some rows only, either as once, few or many, or as a class for expanded clones.

>.|TRBJ1-2|TRBV3-1/TRBV3-2|once
TGTGCCAGCAGCCGAAGCTTAGGGGATGGCTACACCTTC
CASSRSLGDGYTF
>.|TRBJ2-1|TRBV7-2|.
TGTGCCAGCAGCTTAGTGGGAGCCAATGAGCAGTTCTTC
CASSLVGANEQFF
>.|TRBJ1-1|TRBV7-9|.
TGTGCCAGCAGCCCTGGACTGGCGGGGAACACTGAAGCTTTCTTT
CASSPGLAGNTEAFF
>TRBD2|TRBJ2-5|TRBV7-2|.
TGTGCCAGCAGCCTGTCTAGCGGAGCACAAGAGACCCAGTACTTC
CASSLSSGAQETQYF
>.|TRBJ2-7|TRBV28|once
TGTGCCAGCAGTTTCGGGAACAGAAGGTACGAGCAGTACTTC
CASSFGNRRYEQYF
>.|TRBJ2-5|TRBV3-1/TRBV3-2|.
TGTGCCAGCAGCCGCCCAGGGGTGGAGACCCAGTACTTC
CASSRPGVETQYF
>TRBD1|TRBJ2-7|TRBV20-1|.
TGCAGTTTTACAGGGGGGTACGAGCAGTACTTC
CSFTGGYEQYF
>.|TRBJ1-3|TRBV3-1/TRBV3-2|.
TGTGCCAGCAGCCAACCCCCTCTGAACACCATATATTTT
CASSQPPLNTIYF
>.|TRBJ2-2|TRBV5-1|.
TGCGCCAGCAGCTTGTATCGGACTAAAAACACCGGGGAGCTGTTTTTT
CASSLYRTKNTGELFF
>TRBD2|TRBJ2-3|TRBV6-2/TRBV6-3|.
TGTGCCAGCAGTTACTTAGCGGGGAACGACTTTGGGCTTAGCACAGATACGCAGTATTTT
CASSYLAGNDFGLSTDTQYF
>.|TRBJ2-3|TRBV5-1|once
TGCGCCAGCAGGGGGGGAGCTAAATTCACAGATACGCAGTATTTT
CASRGGAKFTDTQYF
>.|TRBJ1-2|TRBV6-5|.
TGTGCCAGCAGCCATCAGGGCTCCTACTATGGCTACACCTTC
CASSHQGSYYGYTF
>.|TRBJ2-1|TRBV9|.
TGTGCCAGCAGCGGAGACGGGTACAATGAGCAGTTCTTC
CASSGDGYNEQFF
>TRBD1|TRBJ1-1|TRBV5-1|.
TGCGCCAGCAGCCAACGACAGGGACACACTGAAGCTTTCTTT
CASSQRQGHTEAFF
>TRBD2|TRBJ2-1|TRBV3-1/TRBV3-2|.
TGTGCCAGCAGCCTAGGACTAGCGGACAATGAGCAGTTCTTC
CASSLGLADNEQFF
>.|TRBJ2-7|TRBV28|.
TGTGCCAGCAGTTTTGGGGGGACTTCCTACGAGCAGTACTTC
CASSFGGTSYEQYF
>.|TRBJ1-5|TRBV6-2/TRBV6-3|.
TGTGCCAGCAGCCGGGAGAGGGTTCAGCCCCAGCATTTT
CASSRERVQPQHF
>.|TRBJ2-3|TRBV28|once
TGTGCCAGCAGTTTACCCCGGACTTGGACGCAGTATTTT
CASSLPRTWTQYF
>.|TRBJ1-4|TRBV6-1|.
TGTGCCAGCAGTGGTACCCTGCGGACTGCAACTAATGAAAAACTGTTTTTT
CASSGTLRTATNEKLFF
>TRBD1|TRBJ1-1|TRBV5-4|.
TGTGCCAGCAGCTTGGGAGGGGGCTCCCCCCTGAACACTGAAGCTTTCTTT
CASSLGGGSPLNTEAFF
>.|TRBJ2-5|TRBV3-1/TRBV3-2|.
TGTGCCAGCAGCCACCTCGGAGGGGACCTCGAGGGGCAAGAGACCCAGTACTTC
CASSHLGGDLEGQETQYF
>TRBD1|TRBJ2-5|TRBV15|.
TGTGCCACCAGCAGCGGGATCGGGACAGGGGCAGGGGAGACCCAGTACTTC
CATSSGIGTGAGETQYF
>TRBD1|TRBJ1-1|TRBV28|once
TGTGCCAGCAGTTTAACCGGCAGGGGGCGGGGAATGAACACTGAAGCTTTCTTT
CASSLTGRGRGMNTEAFF
>.|TRBJ2-5|TRBV6-5|medium-sized
TGTGCCAGCAGTTACGGACAGAACCAAGAGACCCAGTACTTC
CASSYGQNQETQYF
>TRBD1|TRBJ2-3|TRBV29-1|.
TGCAGCGTTGGGGGTAGAGGGGGCTCCACAGATACGCAGTATTTT
CSVGGRGGSTDTQYF
>TRBD2|TRBJ2-7|TRBV19|.
TGTGCCAGCCGGACTAGCGCCTCCTACGAGCAGTACTTC
CASRTSASYEQYF
>TRBD2|TRBJ2-7|TRBV6-5|.
TGTGCCAGCACCCCAGCGGGAGCGGCCTACGAGCAGTACTTC
CASTPAGAAYEQYF
>.|TRBJ2-7|TRBV18|.
TGTGCCAGCTCTCTAACCAGGGATTCCTACGAGCAGTACTTC
CASSLTRDSYEQYF
>TRBD2|TRBJ2-7|TRBV28|.
TGTGCCAGCAGTCCCACTAGCGGGATAACCTACGAGCAGTACTTC
CASSPTSGITYEQYF
>TRBD1|TRBJ1-2|TRBV9|.
TGTGCCAGCAGCGGCGGGACAGGGGTCGGCTACACCTTC
CASSGGTGVGYTF
>TRBD1|TRBJ2-3|TRBV19|.
TGTGCCAGTACCCGGACAGGATCTAGCACAGATACGCAGTATTTT
CASTRTGSSTDTQYF
>.|TRBJ1-5|TRBV6-5|.
TGTGCCTCAAACCGACAGGCCCCTCAGCCCCAGCATTTT
CASNRQAPQPQHF
>.|TRBJ2-5|TRBV20-1|.
TGCAGTGTGGACAGAAAAGAGACCCAGTACTTC
CSVDRKETQYF
>.|TRBJ2-1|TRBV7-7|.
TGTGCCAGCAGCGAAAGACCGGGACAAGAGCAGTTCTTC
CASSERPGQEQFF
>.|TRBJ2-7|TRBV7-9|.
TGTGCCAGCAGCTTAGCTAGCGGCTCCTACGAGCAGTACTTC
CASSLASGSYEQYF
>.|TRBJ2-1|TRBV2|.
TGTGCCAGCAGCGGCCCCTTCCGAACGGGTGGAGATGTGAAGGATTTCAAGTTCTTC
CASSGPFRTGGDVKDFKFF
>.|TRBJ2-3|TRBV12-2|.
TGTGCAAGTCGCTTATCAGAAGTAGGGGCCGAACCTTTCACAGATACGCAGTATTTT
CASRLSEVGAEPFTDTQYF
>TRBD1|TRBJ2-1|TRBV7-2|.
TGTGCCAGCAGCTTAAGGGGGCCGGACAATGAGCAGTTCTTC
CASSLRGPDNEQFF
>.|TRBJ2-7|TRBV7-2|.
TGTGCCAGCAGCTTAGTAGGGGGGGCCGCCTACGAGCAGTACTTC
CASSLVGGAAYEQYF
>.|TRBJ2-3|TRBV9|.
TGTGCCAGCAGCGTAGCGGGTTCTAGCACAGATACGCAGTATTTT
CASSVAGSSTDTQYF
>.|TRBJ2-7|TRBV4-1|few
TGCGCCAGCAGCGGGAGTGGCGGGCGAAACTCCTACGAGCAGTACTTC
CASSGSGGRNSYEQYF
>.|TRBJ2-1|TRBV3-1/TRBV3-2|.
TGTGCCAGCAGCCTCGTCCGTTTTAGTGACAGCTACAATGAGCAGTTCTTC
CASSLVRFSDSYNEQFF
>TRBD1|TRBJ1-4|TRBV7-9|.
TGTGCCAGCAGCCCTTTCATGAGGGGGCACCTCGGTGAAAAACTGTTTTTT
CASSPFMRGHLGEKLFF
>TRBD1|TRBJ1-1|TRBV19|.
TGTGCCAGTAGTATAGCCGAACACCCGACAGGGGATACTGAAGCTTTCTTT
CASSIAEHPTGDTEAFF
>.|TRBJ2-7|TRBV5-4|.
TGTGCCAGCAGCGAGGGCCCGGACGGTTTCTACGAGCAGTACTTC
CASSEGPDGFYEQYF
>TRBD2|TRBJ2-7|TRBV23-1|.
TGCGCCAGCAGTCGGGGACTAGCGGGGGTAGGCGAGCAGTACTTC
CASSRGLAGVGEQYF
>TRBD1|TRBJ1-2|TRBV28|.
TGTGCCAGCAGGTGGACAGGGTTGGTCACCTTC
CASRWTGLVTF